What follows is one T cell receptor beta chain and its context. Antigen specificity is unknown. The data are from a study of T cell repertoires in cytomegalovirus infection. Study background: The authors relied on CMV epitopes, both recently identified HLA-C-restricted and well-studied HLA-B-restricted. Public TCR beta signatures indicated both CMV infection and matching HLA type.

From germline, CDR1 is LGHNA and CDR2 YSLEER. This CDR3 comprises 15 residues. V gave up 1 base and J gave up 5 bases, with 12 bases separating them. TCRdb analysed the reads with MiXCR anew, one entry per CDR3 protein. The sample has about 830,000 distinct CDR3 sequences, about 30% seen once. The sequenced sample was cultured CD8+ T cells from PBMCs, obtained from culture after CMV antigen stimulation. This clonotype was sampled from a human donor in good health (CMV status not recorded). Some clones in this sample may be carry-over from other donors' samples. This chain links TRBV4-3 with TRBJ1-5, with D possibly being TRBD1 (6 bases). The CDR3 region has the DNA TGCGCCAGCAGCCAAGGTGACAGGCCCTATCAGCCCCAGCATTTT. Its translation is CASSQGDRPYQPQHF.